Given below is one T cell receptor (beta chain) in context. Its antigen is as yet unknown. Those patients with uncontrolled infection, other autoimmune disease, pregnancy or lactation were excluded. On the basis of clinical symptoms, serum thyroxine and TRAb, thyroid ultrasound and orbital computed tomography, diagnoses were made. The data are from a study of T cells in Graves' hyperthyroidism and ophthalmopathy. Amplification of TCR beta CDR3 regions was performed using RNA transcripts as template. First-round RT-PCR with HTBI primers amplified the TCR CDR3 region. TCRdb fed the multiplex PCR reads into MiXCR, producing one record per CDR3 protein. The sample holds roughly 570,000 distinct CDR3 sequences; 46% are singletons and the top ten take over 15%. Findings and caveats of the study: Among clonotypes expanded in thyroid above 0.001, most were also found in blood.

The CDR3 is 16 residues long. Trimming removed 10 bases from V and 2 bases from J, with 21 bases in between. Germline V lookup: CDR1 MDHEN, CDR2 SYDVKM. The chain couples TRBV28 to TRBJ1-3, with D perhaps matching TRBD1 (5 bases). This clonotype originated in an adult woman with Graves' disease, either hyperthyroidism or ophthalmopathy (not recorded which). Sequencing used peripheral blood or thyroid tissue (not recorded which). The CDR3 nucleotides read TGTGCCACCACGAGCGCAGGGATCGGCACTGGAAACACCATATATTTT. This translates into CATTSAGIGTGNTIYF.